The 25 T cell receptor beta chains reported below all come from one sample, sequenced in a study of CD8 T cells in Susac syndrome. The authors reverse transcribed roughly 0.45 to 1 ug RNA with random hexamers. A single record per CDR3 protein comes from TCRdb applying MiXCR to the immunoSEQ multiplex PCR reads. The repertoire has hundreds of thousands of distinct CDR3 sequences, 90% to 95% of them found once; the top ten carry roughly 0.07%. Material: CD4+ T cells from PBMCs. These TCRs come from a human donor with multiple sclerosis.

The rearrangement uses TRBV5-6 and TRBJ2-5; 16 nucleotides match TRBD2. CDR3 length: 17 residues. V lost 4 bases, J lost 5 bases, and 8 bases stayed unmatched. Germline CDR1 is SGHDT and CDR2 is YYEEEE. CDR3 DNA sequence: TGTGCCAGCAGCCCGGGACTAGCGGGGGGGCCGGAGGAGACCCAGTACTTC. Its translation is CASSPGLAGGPEETQYF. Full variable domain (missing parts from reference TRBV5-6 and TRBJ2-5): DAGVTQSPTHLIKTRGQQVTLRCSPKSGHDTVSWYQQALGQGPQFIFQYYEEEERQRGNFPDRFSGHQFPNYSSELNVNALLLGDSALYLCASSPGLAGGPEETQYFGPGTRLLVL.

V gene TRBV5-4 combines with J gene TRBJ2-2, with D perhaps assigned TRBD1 or TRBD2 (6 bases each). CDR1 is SGHNT, CDR2 YYREEE, per germline (reference sequence). V lost 0 bases to trimming and J lost 4 bases, with 16 bases between them. The length of the CDR3 is 17 residues. CDR3 sequence reads: CASSLDPGAPSTGELFF. CDR3 bases: TGTGCCAGCAGCTTGGATCCGGGGGCCCCCAGCACCGGGGAGCTGTTTTTT.

The J gene is TRBJ1-2, the V gene TRBV3-1; D is unclear. Germline V CDR1 and CDR2: LGHDT, YNNKEL (reference sequence). The CDR3 runs to 13 residues. Trimming took off 0 bases at V and 0 bases at J, with 2 bases between the two ends. DNA for the CDR3: TGTGCCAGCAGCCAAGAACCTAACTATGGCTACACCTTC. This codes for CASSQEPNYGYTF.

The V and J genes are TRBV4-2 and TRBJ2-5; D unclear. The CDR3 extends over 13 amino acids. Germline CDR1 and CDR2: LGHNA and YNFKEQ. V was trimmed by 5 bases and J by 5 bases, leaving 12 bases between them. The CDR3, as DNA: TGTGCCAGCAGCTTTAAGGCCGCGGAGACCCAGTACTTC. Translated: CASSFKAAETQYF.

J is TRBJ2-5 and V is TRBV7-3; 9 bases line up with TRBD1. J lost 5 bases, V lost 5 bases, and 9 bases had no gene match. The CDR3 covers 15 residues. Germline V gene sequence: CDR1 SGHTA, CDR2 FQGTGA. CDR3: CASSPGTGRGETQYF. Written as DNA, the CDR3 is TGTGCCAGCAGCCCCGGGACAGGGAGAGGGGAGACCCAGTACTTC. Variable domain in full (rest from reference TRBV7-3 and TRBJ2-5): GAGVSQTPSNKVTEKGKYVELRCDPISGHTALYWYRQSLGQGPEFLIYFQGTGAADDSGLPNDRFFAVRPEGSVSTLKIQRTERGDSAVYLCASSPGTGRGETQYFGPGTRLLVL.

The chain recombines TRBV20-1 with TRBJ2-7, with TRBD1 as a possible D gene (5 bases). Trimming took 3 bases from V and 5 from J, leaving 8 bases between them. The germline gives CDR1 DFQATT, CDR2 SNEGSKA (reference sequence). The CDR3 consists of 11 residues. CDR3 coding DNA: TGCAGTGCTAGCGGCAGGGACGAGCAGTACTTC. Its protein is CSASGRDEQYF.

The chain links TRBV24-1 to TRBJ2-5; D possibly corresponds to TRBD2 (5 bases). The germline gives CDR1 KGHDR, CDR2 SFDVKD. The CDR3 totals 13 residues. The V and J ends lost 4 bases and 5 bases respectively, with 10 bases between them. Here the CDR3 reads CATSEWETETQYF. As DNA, the CDR3 is TGTGCCACCAGTGAATGGGAGACGGAGACCCAGTACTTC.

J is TRBJ1-1 and V is TRBV29-1; the D gene is possibly TRBD1 (5 bases). The CDR3 totals 13 residues. The germline V gene encodes CDR1 SQVTM and CDR2 ANQGSEA. V was clipped by 7 bases and J by 2 bases, with 14 bases between them. CDR3 in amino acids: CSGGGRANTEAFF. The CDR3 DNA reads TGCAGCGGGGGGGGACGGGCCAACACTGAAGCTTTCTTT.

The chain carries TRBV13 and TRBJ2-5; 8 nucleotides agree with TRBD2. The CDR3 runs to 17 residues. Losses at the gene ends were 5 bases for V and 2 bases for J; bases not matched to a gene: 13. Germline V lookup: CDR1 PRHDT, CDR2 FYEKMQ (reference sequence). The CDR3 protein is CASSPRSGLVLQETQYF. Written as DNA, the CDR3 is TGTGCCAGCAGCCCACGGTCGGGACTAGTTCTTCAAGAGACCCAGTACTTC.

The CDR3 sequence is CASSGDRGAEAFF. DNA of the CDR3: TGCGCCAGCAGCGGGGACAGGGGAGCTGAAGCTTTCTTT. V and J are TRBV5-1 and TRBJ1-1, with 10 bases aligning to TRBD1. The junction had 3 bases not matched to a gene; V was cut back by 4 bases and J by 6 bases. CDR1 SGHRS and CDR2 YFSETQ come from the germline V gene. This CDR3 is 13 amino acids long.

The chain has TRBV28 and TRBJ2-3, with D unclear. The germline V gene encodes CDR1 MDHEN and CDR2 SYDVKM. V was cut by 2 bases and J by 1 base, with 7 bases left in between. The CDR3 is 14 amino acids. This CDR3 reads CASSLTARTDTQYF. CDR3 DNA: TGTGCCAGCAGTTTAACGGCCCGCACAGATACGCAGTATTTT.

A few counts support this clonotype. The V and J genes are TRBV10-3 and TRBJ2-5; D might be TRBD2 (5 bases). V gave up 4 bases and J gave up 2 bases, with 14 bases separating them. The CDR3 covers 15 residues. Germline CDR1 and CDR2: ENHRY and SYGVKD. The CDR3 region is CAISAGIAGQETQYF. The CDR3 coding sequence is TGTGCCATCAGTGCGGGGATAGCCGGACAAGAGACCCAGTACTTC.

The chain couples TRBV9 to TRBJ2-2; TRBD1 aligns across 12 bases. With V trimmed by 0 bases and J by 4 bases, 7 bases remained unmatched. Germline assignment: CDR1 SGDLS and CDR2 YYNGEE. The CDR3 extends over 18 amino acids. The CDR3 sequence is CASSVGSGTGGVTGELFF. The CDR3, as DNA: TGTGCCAGCAGCGTAGGATCGGGGACAGGGGGCGTCACCGGGGAGCTGTTTTTT.

This chain joins TRBV7-3 and TRBJ2-2, with TRBD1 as a possible D gene (5 bases). Germline-derived CDR1 and CDR2 are SGHTA and FQGTGA. V shed 6 bases and J shed 6 bases, with 17 bases lying between them. CDR3 size: 15 residues. CDR3 coding DNA: TGTGCCAGCAGTCCGAACAGGCAGGACCCCGGGGAGCTGTTTTTT. Its translation: CASSPNRQDPGELFF.

This chain connects TRBV11-3 to TRBJ1-1; D remains ambiguous. The CDR3 totals 13 residues. Per germline, CDR1 SGHNT and CDR2 YENEEA. V was cut by 6 bases and J by 2 bases, with 10 bases left in between. The CDR3 DNA follows: TGTGCCAGCAGGATGAGATTAAACACTGAAGCTTTCTTT. Amino acid sequence: CASRMRLNTEAFF. Full variable domain (missing parts from reference TRBV11-3 and TRBJ1-1): EAGVVQSPRYKIIEKKQPVAFWCNPISGHNTLYWYLQNLGQGPELLIRYENEEAVDDSQLPKDRFSAERLKGVDSTLKIQPAELGDSAVYLCASRMRLNTEAFFGQGTRLTVV.

The chain carries TRBV27 and TRBJ2-7, with 7 bases lining up with TRBD2. Germline V CDR1 and CDR2: MNHEY, SMNVEV (reference sequence). The CDR3 extends over 15 amino acids. V shed 5 bases, J shed 0 bases, and the junction held 7 bases outside the gene matches. The CDR3 DNA is TGTGCCAGCAGTCCTGCCGGGGGGAGCTCCTACGAGCAGTACTTC. Its protein is CASSPAGGSSYEQYF.

The CDR3 nucleotides read TGCGCCAGCAGCTCGTATACAGGCCTGGGGGAAAAACTGTTTTTT. Amino acids: CASSSYTGLGEKLFF. The chain links TRBV5-1 to TRBJ1-4, with D possibly TRBD1 on 5 matching bases. The CDR3 runs 15 residues. Trimming removed 3 bases at V and 8 bases at J, with 17 bases between. Germline CDR1 is SGHRS and CDR2 is YFSETQ.

The chain carries TRBV7-3 and TRBJ2-2; tentative D call: TRBD2 (7 bases). CDR3 length: 14 amino acids. Looked up from germline, CDR1 is SGHTA and CDR2 is FQGTGA. The V end lost 4 bases, the J end lost 8 bases, and 14 bases lay between the germline ends. The CDR3 DNA reads TGTGCCAGCAGCTCCAACGGGGGGCCTGGGGAGCTGTTTTTT. Residues: CASSSNGGPGELFF.

V is TRBV10-3 and J is TRBJ2-3; 8 bases agree with TRBD2. The CDR3 is 15 residues long. V dropped 4 bases and J dropped 7; count of bases not matched to a gene: 10. CDR1 is ENHRY, CDR2 SYGVKD, per germline. The CDR3 reads CAISGSGMIVNTQYF. CDR3 coding DNA: TGTGCCATCAGTGGTAGCGGGATGATCGTGAATACGCAGTATTTT.

V and J are TRBV9 and TRBJ1-2; TRBD1 might be the D (5 bases). The germline V gene has CDR1 SGDLS and CDR2 YYNGEE. The CDR3 consists of 15 residues. V lost 0 bases, J lost 7 bases, and 16 bases lay in between. This CDR3 reads CASSVDGRVTRGYTF. CDR3 nucleotides: TGTGCCAGCAGCGTAGATGGCAGGGTAACTCGTGGCTACACCTTC.

This clonotype was observed a single time. The chain couples TRBV29-1 to TRBJ1-5, with D maybe TRBD1 (6 bases). Deletions cut 2 bases from V and 6 bases from J, with 11 bases between. Germline assignment: CDR1 SQVTM and CDR2 ANQGSEA. The CDR3 is 13 residues long. Written as DNA, the CDR3 is TGCAGCGTTGAAACAGGGTTAGGTCAGCCCCAGCATTTT. Translated, it gives CSVETGLGQPQHF.

The V call is TRBV10-3, the J call TRBJ2-1; 13 bases match TRBD2. The CDR3 has 15 residues. Losses at the gene ends were 7 bases for V and 6 bases for J; bases not matched to a gene: 6. CDR1 is ENHRY and CDR2 is SYGVKD in the germline V gene. The CDR3 spells CAITKGTSGTNEQFF. The DNA of the CDR3 is TGTGCCATCACCAAAGGGACTAGCGGGACCAATGAGCAGTTCTTC.

This clonotype was recorded once. J is TRBJ2-7 and V is TRBV5-1, with D tentatively TRBD1 or TRBD2 (5 bases each). The CDR3 consists of 16 residues. Between the trimmed V and J ends, which lost 0 bases and 2 bases, there was a span of 15 bases. Germline V gene lookup returns CDR1 SGHRS and CDR2 YFSETQ. The CDR3 sequence: CASSLGGRTAPYEQYF. The CDR3 DNA reads TGCGCCAGCAGCTTGGGGGGACGGACCGCACCCTACGAGCAGTACTTC. Together with reference TRBV5-1 and TRBJ2-7, the CDR3 gives the full variable domain: KAGVTQTPRYLIKTRGQQVTLSCSPISGHRSVSWYQQTPGQGLQFLFEYFSETQRNKGNFPGRFSGRQFSNSRSEMNVSTLELGDSALYLCASSLGGRTAPYEQYFGPGTRLTVT.

The chain couples TRBV5-4 to TRBJ1-1, with 8 positions matching TRBD1. The CDR3 consists of 15 residues. Germline V gene lookup returns CDR1 SGHNT and CDR2 YYREEE (reference sequence). Unmatched junction bases numbered 7, after V lost 0 bases and J lost 6 bases. CDR3 nucleotides: TGTGCCAGCAGCTTGGGACAGGGGCTCGAGGCTGAAGCTTTCTTT. It encodes CASSLGQGLEAEAFF.

This chain uses TRBV7-2 with TRBJ2-2, with 12 positions matching TRBD2. Germline V gene sequence: CDR1 SGHTA, CDR2 FQGNSA. J was trimmed by 3 bases and V by 1 base; bases with no gene match: 6. This CDR3 comprises 18 residues. The CDR3 loop reads CASSLVRLAGVHTGELFF. CDR3 nucleotides: TGTGCCAGCAGCTTAGTTAGACTAGCGGGAGTCCACACCGGGGAGCTGTTTTTT. Looking up the rest from reference TRBV7-2 and TRBJ2-2 gives the full variable domain: GAGVSQSPSNKVTEKGKDVELRCDPISGHTALYWYRQSLGQGLEFLIYFQGNSAPDKSGLPSDRFSAERTGGSVSTLTIQRTQQEDSAVYLCASSLVRLAGVHTGELFFGEGSRLTVL.